This entry lists 13 T cell receptor beta chains sequenced from one sample in a study of PD-1 blockade in classical Hodgkin lymphoma. Time point defined: newly diagnosed, previously untreated cHL patient sample. The method was immunoSEQ multiplex PCR; TCRdb's version includes in-frame clones alone and lacks a portion of them. This sample has about 16,000 clones; about 83% occur once, and the top ten carry 8.4%. The specimen sequenced was peripheral blood mononuclear cells (PBMCs). The receptor set was obtained from a human donor with classical Hodgkin lymphoma.

The V and J genes are TRBV5-1 and TRBJ1-5, with D perhaps TRBD1 (5 bases). This CDR3 has 15 residues. The germline V gene encodes CDR1 SGHRS and CDR2 YFSETQ. V was cut by 3 bases and J by 0 bases, with 10 bases left in between. The CDR3 reads CASSWQGTSNQPQHF. In DNA, the CDR3 is TGCGCCAGCAGCTGGCAGGGTACTAGCAATCAGCCCCAGCATTTT.

This clone was counted once. The gene calls are TRBV5-4 and TRBJ2-1; 8 bases fit TRBD1. This CDR3 has 14 amino acids. From germline, CDR1 is SGHNT and CDR2 YYREEE (reference sequence). The trim removed 4 bases at V and 8 bases at J, leaving 8 bases unmatched. DNA for the CDR3: TGTGCCAGCAGCGGCCCGGACAGGGAATATGAGCAGTTCTTC. Residues: CASSGPDREYEQFF.

The chain joins TRBV4-1 to TRBJ2-1, with D perhaps matching TRBD1 or TRBD2 (6 bases each). With 0 bases removed from V and 4 bases from J, the gap between germline ends came to 10 bases. This CDR3 has 15 amino acids. Germline lookup yields CDR1 MGHRA and CDR2 YSYEKL. CDR3 DNA sequence: TGCGCCAGCAGCCAAGAGCAAGGGGGGTACAATGAGCAGTTCTTC. Residues: CASSQEQGGYNEQFF.

The chain links TRBV6-4 to TRBJ2-2; 7 bases are a match to TRBD1. J gave up 3 bases and V 6 bases, and 4 bases lay outside the gene matches. CDR3 length equals 14 residues. Per the germline V gene, CDR1 is MRHNA and CDR2 is SNTAGT. CDR3 coding DNA: TGTGCCAGCAGCTTCGGACAGGACACCGGGGAGCTGTTTTTT. This translates into CASSFGQDTGELFF.

In DNA, the CDR3 is TGTGCCAGCAGCTTAGCGCGTGGGGGGCACGGCGAGCAGTACTTC. It yields the protein CASSLARGGHGEQYF. The J gene is TRBJ2-7, the V gene TRBV7-2; D may match TRBD1 or TRBD2 (6 bases each). The CDR3 extends over 15 amino acids. Deletions cut 0 bases from V and 6 bases from J, with 15 bases between. Germline lookup yields CDR1 SGHTA and CDR2 FQGNSA.

The count of this clone is one. This sequence joins TRBV28 and TRBJ1-2; D not certain. CDR1 is MDHEN, CDR2 SYDVKM, per germline. This CDR3 contains 13 residues. V was clipped by 3 bases and J by 8 bases, with 13 bases between them. This chain's CDR3 is CASSFPEPGGYTF. DNA for the CDR3: TGTGCCAGCAGTTTCCCCGAGCCCGGGGGCTACACCTTC.

The CDR3 spells CASSQEGPGGNTGELFF. Written as DNA, the CDR3 is TGTGCCAGCAGCCAAGAGGGGCCCGGGGGGAACACCGGGGAGCTGTTTTTT. V usage is TRBV4-2 and J usage is TRBJ2-2; D might be TRBD2 (6 bases). The length of the CDR3 is 17 residues. Germline V gene lookup returns CDR1 LGHNA and CDR2 YNFKEQ. V was trimmed by 0 bases and J by 1 base, leaving 12 bases between them.

V usage is TRBV29-1 and J usage is TRBJ2-7; 8 positions agree with TRBD1. The germline CDR1 and CDR2 sequences are SQVTM and ANQGSEA. The ends lost 6 bases at V and 5 bases at J; junction bases unmatched: 9. This CDR3 is 13 amino acids long. The CDR3 bases are TGCAGCGTCGTCGGATACAGGGGGAACGAGCAGTACTTC. Its protein is CSVVGYRGNEQYF.

This chain uses TRBV5-1 with TRBJ2-3, with 7 bases that match TRBD1. The germline V gene has CDR1 SGHRS and CDR2 YFSETQ. The trim removed 3 bases at V and 1 base at J, leaving 5 bases unmatched. The CDR3 extends over 15 amino acids. CDR3 sequence: CASSSPDRGTDTQYF. The CDR3 DNA sequence: TGCGCCAGCAGCTCCCCCGACAGGGGCACAGATACGCAGTATTTT.

The V call is TRBV5-1, the J call TRBJ2-5, with 11 bases lining up with TRBD2. The junction had 9 bases not matched to a gene; V was cut back by 4 bases and J by 4 bases. The germline V gene encodes CDR1 SGHRS and CDR2 YFSETQ. The length of the CDR3 is 16 residues. DNA of the CDR3: TGCGCCAGCAGCCCCTTCACTAGCGGGGGCGGAGAGACCCAGTACTTC. Its translation is CASSPFTSGGGETQYF. Together with reference TRBV5-1 and TRBJ2-5, the CDR3 gives the full variable domain: KAGVTQTPRYLIKTRGQQVTLSCSPISGHRSVSWYQQTPGQGLQFLFEYFSETQRNKGNFPGRFSGRQFSNSRSEMNVSTLELGDSALYLCASSPFTSGGGETQYFGPGTRLLVL.

The V gene is TRBV5-4, the J gene TRBJ1-1; D remains unclear. Per germline, CDR1 SGHNT and CDR2 YYREEE (reference sequence). Trimming removed 4 bases from V and 4 bases from J, with 20 bases in between. The CDR3 contains 16 residues. The CDR3: CASSVRGGGGSTEAFF. The CDR3 coding sequence is TGTGCCAGCAGCGTACGTGGAGGTGGAGGGAGCACTGAAGCTTTCTTT.

V and J are TRBV28 and TRBJ2-1; TRBD2 is a possible D gene (5 bases). This CDR3 region has 15 residues. The germline V and J ends were trimmed by 6 bases and 0 bases, with 12 bases remaining between them. The V gene's germline CDR1 is MDHEN and CDR2 SYDVKM. CDR3 region: CASRREPSSYNEQFF. The CDR3, as DNA: TGTGCCAGCAGGAGGGAACCAAGCTCCTACAATGAGCAGTTCTTC.

The chain combines TRBV28 with TRBJ2-2; possibly TRBD1 for D (6 bases). CDR3 length: 15 residues. Germline CDR1 and CDR2: MDHEN and SYDVKM. Trimming took off 5 bases at V and 5 bases at J, with 15 bases between the two ends. The CDR3 coding sequence is TGTGCCAGCAGTCAAACAGGGTGGAGGACCGGGGAGCTGTTTTTT. Translated, it gives CASSQTGWRTGELFF. Full variable domain (missing parts from reference TRBV28 and TRBJ2-2): DVKVTQSSRYLVKRTGEKVFLECVQDMDHENMFWYRQDPGLGLRLIYFSYDVKMKEKGDIPEGYSVSREKKERFSLILESASTNQTSMYLCASSQTGWRTGELFFGEGSRLTVL.